This T cell receptor (beta chain) comes out of a study of graft-versus-host responses after intestinal transplantation. For the study at large: The whole recipient group had anti-thymocyte globulin induction followed by tacrolimus and steroids for about three years. Study-wide findings and caveats: The study associated peak circulating GvH clone levels with early post-transplant HvG declines. GvH clones were found in recipient marrow; some appeared first in ileum or blood.

About this clone: The antigen remains undetermined.

The protocol was immunoSEQ multiplex PCR, while the TCRdb copy is restricted to in-frame clones and leaves out a portion. The sample lists fewer than 11,000 clones, around 92% occurring once. The CDR3 spans 15 residues. Germline V CDR1 and CDR2: SNHLY, FYNNEI. V lost 3 bases and J lost 0, with 11 bases in between. J is TRBJ2-5 and V is TRBV2; possibly TRBD1 for D (6 bases). This receptor was identified in a human patient who received an intestinal transplant, so some T cells may come from the graft donor. The starting material was PBMCs, obtained approximately 42 days after intestinal transplantation. In nucleotides, the CDR3 is TGTGCCAGCAGTGAGTTACAGGGCTACCAAGAGACCCAGTACTTC. This codes for CASSELQGYQETQYF.